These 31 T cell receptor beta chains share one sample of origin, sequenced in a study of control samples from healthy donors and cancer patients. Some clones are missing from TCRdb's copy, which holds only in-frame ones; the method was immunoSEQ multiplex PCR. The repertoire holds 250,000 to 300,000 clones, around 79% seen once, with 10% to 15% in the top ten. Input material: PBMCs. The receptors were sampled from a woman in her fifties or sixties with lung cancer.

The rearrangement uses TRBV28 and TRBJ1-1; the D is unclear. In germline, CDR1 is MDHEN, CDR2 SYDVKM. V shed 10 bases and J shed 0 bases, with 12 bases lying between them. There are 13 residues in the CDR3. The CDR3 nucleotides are TGTGCCATTACGGGTACCGTGAACACTGAAGCTTTCTTT. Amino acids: CAITGTVNTEAFF.

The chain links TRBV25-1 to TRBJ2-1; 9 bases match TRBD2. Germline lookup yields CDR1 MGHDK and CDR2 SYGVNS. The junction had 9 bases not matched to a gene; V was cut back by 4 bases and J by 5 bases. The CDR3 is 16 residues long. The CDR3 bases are TGTGCCAGCAGTGGCCCTAGCGGGAAAAGGGACAATGAGCAGTTCTTC. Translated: CASSGPSGKRDNEQFF. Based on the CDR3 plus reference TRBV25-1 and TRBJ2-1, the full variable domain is EADIYQTPRYLVIGTGKKITLECSQTMGHDKMYWYQQDPGMELHLIHYSYGVNSTEKGDLSSESTVSRIRTEHFPLTLESARPSHTSQYLCASSGPSGKRDNEQFFGPGTRLTVL.

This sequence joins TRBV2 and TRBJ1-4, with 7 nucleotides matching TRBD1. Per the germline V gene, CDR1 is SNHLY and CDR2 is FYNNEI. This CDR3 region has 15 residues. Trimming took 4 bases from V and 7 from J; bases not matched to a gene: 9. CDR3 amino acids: CASSGQGLSSEKLFF. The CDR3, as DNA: TGTGCCAGCAGTGGACAGGGTCTGTCTTCTGAAAAACTGTTTTTT.

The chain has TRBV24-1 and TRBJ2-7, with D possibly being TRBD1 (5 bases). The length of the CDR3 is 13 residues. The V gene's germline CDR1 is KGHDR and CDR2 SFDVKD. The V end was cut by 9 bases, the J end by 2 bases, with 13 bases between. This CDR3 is CATGAIGAYEQYF. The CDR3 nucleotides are TGTGCCACCGGAGCTATAGGGGCCTACGAGCAGTACTTC.

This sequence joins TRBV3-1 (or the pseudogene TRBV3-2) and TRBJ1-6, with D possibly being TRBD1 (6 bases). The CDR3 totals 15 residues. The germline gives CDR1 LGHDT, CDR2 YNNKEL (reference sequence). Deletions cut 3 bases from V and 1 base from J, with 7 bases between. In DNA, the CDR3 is TGTGCCAGCAGCCAGGACAGTTCCTATAATTCACCCCTCCACTTT. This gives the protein CASSQDSSYNSPLHF.

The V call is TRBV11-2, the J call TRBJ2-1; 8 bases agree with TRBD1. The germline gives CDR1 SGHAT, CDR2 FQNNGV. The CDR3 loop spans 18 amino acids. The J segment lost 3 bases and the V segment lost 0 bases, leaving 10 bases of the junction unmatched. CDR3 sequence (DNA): TGTGCCAGCAGCTTAGATTTTTCTTGGGACAGGAGCTACAATGAGCAGTTCTTC. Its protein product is CASSLDFSWDRSYNEQFF.

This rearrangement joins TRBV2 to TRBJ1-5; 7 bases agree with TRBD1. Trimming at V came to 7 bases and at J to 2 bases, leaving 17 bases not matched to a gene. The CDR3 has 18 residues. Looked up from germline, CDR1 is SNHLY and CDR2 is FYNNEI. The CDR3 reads CASTLGWETGRGNQPQHF. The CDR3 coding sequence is TGTGCCAGCACTTTGGGTTGGGAGACAGGGAGGGGCAATCAGCCCCAGCATTTT.

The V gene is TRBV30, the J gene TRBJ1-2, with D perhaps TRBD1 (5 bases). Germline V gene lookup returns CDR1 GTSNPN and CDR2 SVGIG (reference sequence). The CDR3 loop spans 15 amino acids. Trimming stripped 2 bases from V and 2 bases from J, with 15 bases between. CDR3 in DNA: TGTGCCTGGAGTAGAGGAGCAGGGAACAACTATGGCTACACCTTC. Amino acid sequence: CAWSRGAGNNYGYTF.

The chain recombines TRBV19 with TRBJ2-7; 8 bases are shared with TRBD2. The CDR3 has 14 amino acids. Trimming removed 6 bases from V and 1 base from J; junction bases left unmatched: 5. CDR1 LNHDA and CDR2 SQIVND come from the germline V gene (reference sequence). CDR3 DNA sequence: TGTGCCAGTAGGCCGCGGGGGGCTTCCTACGAGCAGTACTTC. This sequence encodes CASRPRGASYEQYF. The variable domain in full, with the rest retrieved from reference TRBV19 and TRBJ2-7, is DGGITQSPKYLFRKEGQNVTLSCEQNLNHDAMYWYRQDPGQGLRLIYYSQIVNDFQKGDIAEGYSVSREKKESFPLTVTSAQKNPTAFYLCASRPRGASYEQYFGPGTRLTVT.

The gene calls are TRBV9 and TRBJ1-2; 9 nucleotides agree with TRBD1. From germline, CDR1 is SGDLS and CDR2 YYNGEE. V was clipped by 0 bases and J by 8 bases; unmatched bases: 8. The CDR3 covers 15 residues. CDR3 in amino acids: CASSVGSGQGKGYTF. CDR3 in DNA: TGTGCCAGCAGCGTAGGCTCCGGACAGGGGAAGGGCTACACCTTC. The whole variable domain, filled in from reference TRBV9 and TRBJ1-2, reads DSGVTQTPKHLITATGQRVTLRCSPRSGDLSVYWYQQSLDQGLQFLIQYYNGEERAKGNILERFSAQQFPDLHSELNLSSLELGDSALYFCASSVGSGQGKGYTFGSGTRLTVV.

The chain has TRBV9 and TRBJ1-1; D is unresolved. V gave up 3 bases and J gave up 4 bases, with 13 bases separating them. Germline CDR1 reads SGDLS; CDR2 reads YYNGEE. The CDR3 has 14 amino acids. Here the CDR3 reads CASSARQGGTEAFF. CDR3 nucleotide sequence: TGTGCCAGCAGCGCCAGACAAGGAGGCACTGAAGCTTTCTTT.

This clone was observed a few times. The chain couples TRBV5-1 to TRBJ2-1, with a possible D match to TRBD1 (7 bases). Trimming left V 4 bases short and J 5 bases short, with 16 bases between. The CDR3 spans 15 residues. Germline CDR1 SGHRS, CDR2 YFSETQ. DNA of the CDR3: TGCGCCAGCAGCCCGGAGGGACAGACTAACAATGAGCAGTTCTTC. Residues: CASSPEGQTNNEQFF.

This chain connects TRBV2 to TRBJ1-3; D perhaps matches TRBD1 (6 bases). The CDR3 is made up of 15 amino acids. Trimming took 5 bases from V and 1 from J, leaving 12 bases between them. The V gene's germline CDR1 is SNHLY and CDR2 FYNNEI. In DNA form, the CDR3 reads TGTGCCAGCAGTCGCCGGACAGCGTCTGGAAACACCATATATTTT. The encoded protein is CASSRRTASGNTIYF.

This CDR3 is CASTWDGRSYEQYF. The DNA for the CDR3 is TGCGCCAGCACGTGGGACGGCCGGTCCTACGAGCAGTACTTC. This chain uses TRBV5-1 with TRBJ2-7; D is tentatively TRBD1 or TRBD2 (5 bases each). CDR1 is SGHRS, CDR2 YFSETQ, per germline. The CDR3 spans 14 residues. The V end was cut by 6 bases, the J end by 1 base, with 14 bases between. Drawing the rest from reference TRBV5-1 and TRBJ2-7, the complete variable domain is KAGVTQTPRYLIKTRGQQVTLSCSPISGHRSVSWYQQTPGQGLQFLFEYFSETQRNKGNFPGRFSGRQFSNSRSEMNVSTLELGDSALYLCASTWDGRSYEQYFGPGTRLTVT.

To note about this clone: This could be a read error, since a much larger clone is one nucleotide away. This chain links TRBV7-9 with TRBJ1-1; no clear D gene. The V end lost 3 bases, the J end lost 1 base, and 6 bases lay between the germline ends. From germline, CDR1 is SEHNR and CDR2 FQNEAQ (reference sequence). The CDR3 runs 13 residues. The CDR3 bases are TGTGCCAGCAGCTTGCCGGGGAACACTGAAGCTTTCTTT. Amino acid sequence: CASSLPGNTEAFF.

The CDR3 here is CASSGDRGQVYGYTF. The CDR3, as DNA: TGTGCCAGTAGTGGGGACAGGGGGCAAGTCTATGGCTACACCTTC. The rearrangement links TRBV19 to TRBJ1-2; 12 nucleotides match TRBD1. Germline assignment: CDR1 LNHDA and CDR2 SQIVND (reference sequence). Trimming at V came to 5 bases and at J to 4 bases, leaving 5 bases not matched to a gene. This CDR3 is built from 15 residues.

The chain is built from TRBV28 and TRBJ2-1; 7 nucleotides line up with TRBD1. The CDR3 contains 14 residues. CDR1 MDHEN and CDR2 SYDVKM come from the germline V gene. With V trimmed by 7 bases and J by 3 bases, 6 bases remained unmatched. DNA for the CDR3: TGTGCCAGCACCCCAGGGGGAATCTACAATGAGCAGTTCTTC. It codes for CASTPGGIYNEQFF.

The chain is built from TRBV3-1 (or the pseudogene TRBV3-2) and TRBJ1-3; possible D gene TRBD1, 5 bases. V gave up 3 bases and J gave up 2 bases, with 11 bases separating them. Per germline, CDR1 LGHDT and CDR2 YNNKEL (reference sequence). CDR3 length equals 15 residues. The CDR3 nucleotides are TGTGCCAGCAGCCAGCAGGGATTAGCTGGAAACACCATATATTTT. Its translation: CASSQQGLAGNTIYF.

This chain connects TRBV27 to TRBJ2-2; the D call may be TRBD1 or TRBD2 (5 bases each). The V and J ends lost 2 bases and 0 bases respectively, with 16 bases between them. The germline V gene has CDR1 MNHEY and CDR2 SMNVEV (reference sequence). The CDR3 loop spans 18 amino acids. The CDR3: CASSLKPGDAANTGELFF. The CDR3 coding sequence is TGTGCCAGCAGTTTAAAACCCGGGGACGCCGCGAACACCGGGGAGCTGTTTTTT.

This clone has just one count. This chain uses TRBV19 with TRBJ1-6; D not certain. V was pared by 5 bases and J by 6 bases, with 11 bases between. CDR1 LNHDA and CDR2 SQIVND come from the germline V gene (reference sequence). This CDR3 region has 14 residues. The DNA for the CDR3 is TGTGCCAGTAGTCTGGGCCAGGTTAATTCACCCCTCCACTTT. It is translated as CASSLGQVNSPLHF.

The CDR3 protein is CASKSSAGSSNQPQHF. The CDR3 DNA sequence: TGTGCCAGCAAATCATCAGCGGGAAGTAGCAATCAGCCCCAGCATTTT. The chain combines TRBV6-6 with TRBJ1-5, with D uncertain. V lost 7 bases and J lost 0, with 16 bases in between. Germline CDR1 is MNHNY and CDR2 is SVGAGI (reference sequence). The CDR3 extends over 16 amino acids.

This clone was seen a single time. CDR3 coding DNA: TGCAGCGGGGGACTAGGGGGCTACAATGAGCAGTTCTTC. Translation gives CSGGLGGYNEQFF. The gene calls are TRBV29-1 and TRBJ2-1; 8 positions match TRBD2. V lost 7 bases to trimming and J lost 3 bases; unmatched junction nucleotides: 5. CDR3 length: 13 residues. Germline lookup yields CDR1 SQVTM and CDR2 ANQGSEA.

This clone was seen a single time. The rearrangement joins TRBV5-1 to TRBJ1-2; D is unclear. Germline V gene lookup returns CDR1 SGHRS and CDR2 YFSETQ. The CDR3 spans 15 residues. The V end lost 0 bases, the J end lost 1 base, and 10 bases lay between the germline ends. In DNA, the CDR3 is TGCGCCAGCAGCTTGGCGGGCGGAGATAACTATGGCTACACCTTC. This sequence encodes CASSLAGGDNYGYTF. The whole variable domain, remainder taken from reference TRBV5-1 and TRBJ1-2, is KAGVTQTPRYLIKTRGQQVTLSCSPISGHRSVSWYQQTPGQGLQFLFEYFSETQRNKGNFPGRFSGRQFSNSRSEMNVSTLELGDSALYLCASSLAGGDNYGYTFGSGTRLTVV.

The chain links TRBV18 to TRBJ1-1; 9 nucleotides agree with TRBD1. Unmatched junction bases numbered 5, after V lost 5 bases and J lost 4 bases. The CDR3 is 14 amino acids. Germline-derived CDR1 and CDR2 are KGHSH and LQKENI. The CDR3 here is CASSGQGPGTEAFF. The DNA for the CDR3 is TGTGCCAGCTCAGGACAGGGGCCGGGCACTGAAGCTTTCTTT.

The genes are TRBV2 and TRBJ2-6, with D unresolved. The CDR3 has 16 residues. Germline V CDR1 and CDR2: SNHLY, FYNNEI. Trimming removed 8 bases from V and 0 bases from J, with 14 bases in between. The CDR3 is CASGRGPSSGANVLTF. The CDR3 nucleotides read TGTGCCAGCGGGCGCGGTCCTAGCTCTGGGGCCAACGTCCTGACTTTC.

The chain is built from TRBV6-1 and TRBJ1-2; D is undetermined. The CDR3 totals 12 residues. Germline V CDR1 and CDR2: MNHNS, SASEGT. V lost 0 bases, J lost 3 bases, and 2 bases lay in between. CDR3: CASSEAYYGYTF. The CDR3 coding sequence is TGTGCCAGCAGTGAAGCGTACTATGGCTACACCTTC.

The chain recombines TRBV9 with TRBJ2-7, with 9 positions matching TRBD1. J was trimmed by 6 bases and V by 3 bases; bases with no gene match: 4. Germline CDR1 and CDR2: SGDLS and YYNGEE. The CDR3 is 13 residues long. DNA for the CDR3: TGTGCCAGCAGCGGGACAGGGGCCTCCGAGCAGTACTTC. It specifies CASSGTGASEQYF.

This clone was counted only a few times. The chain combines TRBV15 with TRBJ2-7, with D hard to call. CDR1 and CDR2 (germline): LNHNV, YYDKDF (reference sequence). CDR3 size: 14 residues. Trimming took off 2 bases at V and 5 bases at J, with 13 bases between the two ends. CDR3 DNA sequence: TGTGCCACCAGCAGACAAATCGGTACCCACGAGCAGTACTTC. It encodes CATSRQIGTHEQYF.

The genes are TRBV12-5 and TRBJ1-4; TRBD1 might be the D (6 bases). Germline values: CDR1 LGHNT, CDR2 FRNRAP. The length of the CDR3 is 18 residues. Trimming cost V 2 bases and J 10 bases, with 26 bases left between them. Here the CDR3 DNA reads TGTGCTAGTGGTTTGTTCAGCCAAGGTGGGGGGGCGAAGGCAAAACTGTTTTTT. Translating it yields CASGLFSQGGGAKAKLFF.

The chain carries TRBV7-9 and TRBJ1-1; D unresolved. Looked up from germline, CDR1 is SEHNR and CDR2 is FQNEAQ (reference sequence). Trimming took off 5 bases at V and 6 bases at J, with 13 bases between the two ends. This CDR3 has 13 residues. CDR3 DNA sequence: TGTGCCAGCAGCCATATACGGCTGCCTGAAGCTTTCTTT. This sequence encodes CASSHIRLPEAFF.

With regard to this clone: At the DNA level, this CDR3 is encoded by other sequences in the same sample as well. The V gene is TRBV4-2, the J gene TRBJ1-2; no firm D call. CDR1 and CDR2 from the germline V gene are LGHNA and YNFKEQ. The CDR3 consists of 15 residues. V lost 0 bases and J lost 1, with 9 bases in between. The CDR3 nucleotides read TGTGCCAGCAGCCAAGACGGTCAAGATAACTATGGCTACACCTTC. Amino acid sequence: CASSQDGQDNYGYTF.